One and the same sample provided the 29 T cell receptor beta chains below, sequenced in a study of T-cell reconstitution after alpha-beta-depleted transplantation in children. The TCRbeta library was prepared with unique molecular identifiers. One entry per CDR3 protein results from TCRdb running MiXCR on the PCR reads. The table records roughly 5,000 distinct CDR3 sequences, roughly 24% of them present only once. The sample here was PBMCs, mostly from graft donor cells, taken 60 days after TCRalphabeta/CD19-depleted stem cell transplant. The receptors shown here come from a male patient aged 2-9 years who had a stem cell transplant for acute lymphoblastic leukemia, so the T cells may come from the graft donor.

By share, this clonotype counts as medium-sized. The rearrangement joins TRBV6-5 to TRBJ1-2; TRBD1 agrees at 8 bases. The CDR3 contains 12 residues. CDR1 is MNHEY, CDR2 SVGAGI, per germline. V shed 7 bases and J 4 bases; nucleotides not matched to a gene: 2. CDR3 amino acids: CASTQGAYGYTF. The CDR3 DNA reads TGTGCCAGCACCCAGGGGGCCTATGGCTACACCTTC.

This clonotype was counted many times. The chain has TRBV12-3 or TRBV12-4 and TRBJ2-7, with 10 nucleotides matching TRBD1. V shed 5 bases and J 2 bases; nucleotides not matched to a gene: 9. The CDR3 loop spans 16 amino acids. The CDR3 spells CASSRGQGVPPYEQYF. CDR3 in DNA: TGTGCCAGCAGTCGCGGACAGGGGGTACCCCCCTACGAGCAGTACTTC.

CDR3 nucleotide sequence: TGTGCCAGCAGCCCACGGACAGGGTCGGCTGAAGCTTTCTTT. Amino acids: CASSPRTGSAEAFF. V usage is TRBV7-9 and J usage is TRBJ1-1; 8 bases align to TRBD1. Germline CDR1 and CDR2: SEHNR and FQNEAQ (reference sequence). The V gene end was trimmed by 5 bases and the J gene end by 6 bases; junction bases not matched to a gene: 8. The CDR3 is made up of 14 amino acids.

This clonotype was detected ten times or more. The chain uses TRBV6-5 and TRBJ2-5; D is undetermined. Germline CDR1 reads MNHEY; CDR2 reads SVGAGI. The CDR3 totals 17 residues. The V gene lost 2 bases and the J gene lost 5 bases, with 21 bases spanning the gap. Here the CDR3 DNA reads TGTGCCAGCAGTTACGGCGCTAGGTTTAGTACCCCCGAGACCCAGTACTTC. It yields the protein CASSYGARFSTPETQYF.

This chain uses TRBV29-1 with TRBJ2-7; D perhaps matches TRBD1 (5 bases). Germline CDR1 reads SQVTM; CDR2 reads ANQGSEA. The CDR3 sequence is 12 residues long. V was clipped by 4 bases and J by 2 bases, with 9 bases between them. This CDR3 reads CSVADSTYEQYF. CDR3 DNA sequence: TGCAGCGTTGCTGACAGCACCTACGAGCAGTACTTC.

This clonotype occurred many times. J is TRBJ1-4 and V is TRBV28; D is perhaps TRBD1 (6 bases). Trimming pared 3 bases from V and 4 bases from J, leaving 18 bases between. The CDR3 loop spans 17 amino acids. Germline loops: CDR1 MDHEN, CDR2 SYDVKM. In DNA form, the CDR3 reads TGTGCCAGCAGTTTGGTCTTTGGGGGGCTGGGTAATGAAAAACTGTTTTTT. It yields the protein CASSLVFGGLGNEKLFF.

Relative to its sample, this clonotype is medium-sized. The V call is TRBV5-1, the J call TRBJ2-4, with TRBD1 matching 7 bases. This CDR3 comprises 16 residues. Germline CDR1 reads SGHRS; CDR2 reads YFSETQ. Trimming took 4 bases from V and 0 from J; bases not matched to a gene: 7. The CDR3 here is CASSRTGELAKNIQYF. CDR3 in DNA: TGCGCCAGCAGCAGGACAGGTGAACTAGCCAAAAACATTCAGTACTTC.

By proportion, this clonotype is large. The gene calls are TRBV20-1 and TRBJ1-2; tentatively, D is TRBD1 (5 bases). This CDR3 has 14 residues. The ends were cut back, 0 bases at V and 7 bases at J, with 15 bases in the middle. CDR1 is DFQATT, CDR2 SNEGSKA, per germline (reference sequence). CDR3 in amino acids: CSARDEGRRSGYTF. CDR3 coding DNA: TGCAGTGCTAGAGATGAGGGACGGAGGTCTGGCTACACCTTC.

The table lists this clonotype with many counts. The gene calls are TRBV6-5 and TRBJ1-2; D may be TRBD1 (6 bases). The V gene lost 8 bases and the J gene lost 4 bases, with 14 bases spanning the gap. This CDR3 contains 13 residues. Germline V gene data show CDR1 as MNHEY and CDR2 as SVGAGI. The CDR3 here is CASERGSGYGYTF. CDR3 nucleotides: TGTGCCAGCGAGAGGGGGTCCGGCTATGGCTACACCTTC.

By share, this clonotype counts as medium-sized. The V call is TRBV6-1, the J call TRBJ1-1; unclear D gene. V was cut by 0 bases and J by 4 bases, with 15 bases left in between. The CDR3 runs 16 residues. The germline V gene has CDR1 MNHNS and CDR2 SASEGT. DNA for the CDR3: TGTGCCAGCAGTGAAGCCCCCCTAGGTTTCCGCACTGAAGCTTTCTTT. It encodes CASSEAPLGFRTEAFF.

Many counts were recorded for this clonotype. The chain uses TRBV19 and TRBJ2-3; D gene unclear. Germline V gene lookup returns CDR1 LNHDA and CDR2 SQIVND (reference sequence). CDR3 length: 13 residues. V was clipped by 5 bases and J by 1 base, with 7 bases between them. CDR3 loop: CASSVVGTDTQYF. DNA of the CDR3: TGTGCCAGTAGTGTCGTGGGCACAGATACGCAGTATTTT.

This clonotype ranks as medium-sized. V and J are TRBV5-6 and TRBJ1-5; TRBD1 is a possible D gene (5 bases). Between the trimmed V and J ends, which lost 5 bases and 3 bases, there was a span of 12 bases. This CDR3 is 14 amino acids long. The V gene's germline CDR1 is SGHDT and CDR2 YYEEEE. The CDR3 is CASSSTGYNQPQHF. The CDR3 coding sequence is TGTGCCAGCAGTTCTACAGGTTACAATCAGCCCCAGCATTTT.

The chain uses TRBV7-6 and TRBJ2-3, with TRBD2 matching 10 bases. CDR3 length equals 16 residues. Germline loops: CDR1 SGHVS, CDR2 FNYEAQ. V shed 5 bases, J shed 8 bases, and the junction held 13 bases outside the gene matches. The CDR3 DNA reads TGTGCCAGCAGCCCCGGGGGGGGACTAGCGATTGCTACGCAGTATTTT. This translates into CASSPGGGLAIATQYF.

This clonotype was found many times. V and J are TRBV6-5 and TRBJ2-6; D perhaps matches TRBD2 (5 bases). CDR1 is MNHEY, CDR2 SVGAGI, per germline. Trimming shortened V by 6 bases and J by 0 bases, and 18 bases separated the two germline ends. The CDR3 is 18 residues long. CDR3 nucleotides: TGTGCCAGCAGCCCCCGCGGGTTCCCAAGCTCTGGGGCCAACGTCCTGACTTTC. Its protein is CASSPRGFPSSGANVLTF.

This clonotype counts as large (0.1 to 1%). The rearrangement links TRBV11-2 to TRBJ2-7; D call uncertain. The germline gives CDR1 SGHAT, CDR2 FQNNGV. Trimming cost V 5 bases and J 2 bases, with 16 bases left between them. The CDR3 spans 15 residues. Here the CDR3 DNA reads TGTGCCAGCAGCCCTAAAGGACGGACGCCCTACGAGCAGTACTTC. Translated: CASSPKGRTPYEQYF.

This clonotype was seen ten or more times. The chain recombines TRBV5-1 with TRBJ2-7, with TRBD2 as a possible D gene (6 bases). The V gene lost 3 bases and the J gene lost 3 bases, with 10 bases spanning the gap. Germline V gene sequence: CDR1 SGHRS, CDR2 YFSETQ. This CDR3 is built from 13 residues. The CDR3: CASSSVADYEQYF. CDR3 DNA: TGCGCCAGCAGCTCCGTAGCGGACTACGAGCAGTACTTC. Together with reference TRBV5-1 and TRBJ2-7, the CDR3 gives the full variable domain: KAGVTQTPRYLIKTRGQQVTLSCSPISGHRSVSWYQQTPGQGLQFLFEYFSETQRNKGNFPGRFSGRQFSNSRSEMNVSTLELGDSALYLCASSSVADYEQYFGPGTRLTVT.

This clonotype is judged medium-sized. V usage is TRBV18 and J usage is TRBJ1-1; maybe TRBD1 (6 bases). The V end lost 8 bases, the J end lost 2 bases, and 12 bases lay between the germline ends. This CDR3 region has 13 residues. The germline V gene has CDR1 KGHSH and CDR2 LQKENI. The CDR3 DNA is TGTGCCAGCGTAGGACAGCCTAACACTGAAGCTTTCTTT. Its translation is CASVGQPNTEAFF.

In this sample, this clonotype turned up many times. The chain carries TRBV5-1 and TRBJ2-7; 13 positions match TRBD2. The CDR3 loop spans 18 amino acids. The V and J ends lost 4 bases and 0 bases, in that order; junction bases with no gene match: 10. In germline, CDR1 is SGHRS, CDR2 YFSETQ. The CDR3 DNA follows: TGCGCCAGCAGCCCGGGACTAGCGGGGTGGTGGGACTCCTACGAGCAGTACTTC. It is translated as CASSPGLAGWWDSYEQYF.

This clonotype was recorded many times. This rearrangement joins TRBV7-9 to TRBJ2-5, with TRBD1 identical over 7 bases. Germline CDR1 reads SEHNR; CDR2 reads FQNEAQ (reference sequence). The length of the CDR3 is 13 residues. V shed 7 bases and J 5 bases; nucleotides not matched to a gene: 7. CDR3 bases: TGTGCCAGCATCCACAGGGGTGGGGAGACCCAGTACTTC. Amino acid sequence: CASIHRGGETQYF.

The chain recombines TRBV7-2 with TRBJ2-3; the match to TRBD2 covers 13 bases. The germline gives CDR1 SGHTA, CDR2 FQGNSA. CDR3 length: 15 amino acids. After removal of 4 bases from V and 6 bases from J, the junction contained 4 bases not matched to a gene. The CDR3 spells CASSSGLAGVDTQYF. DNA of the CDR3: TGTGCCAGCAGCTCCGGACTAGCGGGAGTGGATACGCAGTATTTT.

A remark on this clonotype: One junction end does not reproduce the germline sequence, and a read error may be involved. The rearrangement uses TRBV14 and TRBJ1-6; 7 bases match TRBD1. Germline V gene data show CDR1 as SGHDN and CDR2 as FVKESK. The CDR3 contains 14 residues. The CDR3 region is CASRPTDRDSPPHF. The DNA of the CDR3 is TGTGCCAGCAGGCCAACTGACAGGGATTCACCCCCCCACTTT.

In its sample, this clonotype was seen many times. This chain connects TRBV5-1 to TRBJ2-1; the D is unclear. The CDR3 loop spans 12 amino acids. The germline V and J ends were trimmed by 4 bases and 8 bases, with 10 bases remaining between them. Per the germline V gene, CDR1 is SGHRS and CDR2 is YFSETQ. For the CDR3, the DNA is TGCGCCAGCAGCCTACTGAAGTATGAGCAGTTCTTC. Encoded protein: CASSLLKYEQFF.

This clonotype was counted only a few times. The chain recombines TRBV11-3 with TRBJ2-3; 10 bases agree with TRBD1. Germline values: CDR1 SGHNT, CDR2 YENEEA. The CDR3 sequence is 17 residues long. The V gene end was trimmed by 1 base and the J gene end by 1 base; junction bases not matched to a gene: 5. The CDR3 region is CASSLGSTGGGTDTQYF. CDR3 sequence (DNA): TGTGCCAGCAGCTTAGGGTCGACAGGGGGCGGCACAGATACGCAGTATTTT.

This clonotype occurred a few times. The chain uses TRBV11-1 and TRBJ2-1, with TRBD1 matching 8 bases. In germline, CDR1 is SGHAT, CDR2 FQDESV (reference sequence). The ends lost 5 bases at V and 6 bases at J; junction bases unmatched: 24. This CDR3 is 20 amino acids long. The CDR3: CASSLPLGQGASRWGNEQFF. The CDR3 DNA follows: TGTGCCAGCAGCCTCCCCTTAGGGCAGGGGGCCTCTCGCTGGGGCAATGAGCAGTTCTTC. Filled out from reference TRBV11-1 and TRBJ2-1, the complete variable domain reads EAEVAQSPRYKITEKSQAVAFWCDPISGHATLYWYRQILGQGPELLVQFQDESVVDDSQLPKDRFSAERLKGVDSTLKIQPAELGDSAMYLCASSLPLGQGASRWGNEQFFGPGTRLTVL.

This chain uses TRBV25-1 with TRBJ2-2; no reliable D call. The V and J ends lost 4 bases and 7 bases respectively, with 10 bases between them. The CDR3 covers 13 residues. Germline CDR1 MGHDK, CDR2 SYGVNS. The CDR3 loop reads CASSVEWIGELFF. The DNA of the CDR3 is TGTGCCAGCAGTGTCGAGTGGATCGGGGAGCTGTTTTTT.

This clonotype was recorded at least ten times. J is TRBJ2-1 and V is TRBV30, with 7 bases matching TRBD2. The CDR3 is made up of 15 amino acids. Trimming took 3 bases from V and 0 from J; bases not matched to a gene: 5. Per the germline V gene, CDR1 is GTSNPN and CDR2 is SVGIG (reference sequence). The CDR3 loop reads CAWRGGGSSYNEQFF. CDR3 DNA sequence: TGTGCCTGGAGGGGGGGGGGTAGCTCCTACAATGAGCAGTTCTTC.

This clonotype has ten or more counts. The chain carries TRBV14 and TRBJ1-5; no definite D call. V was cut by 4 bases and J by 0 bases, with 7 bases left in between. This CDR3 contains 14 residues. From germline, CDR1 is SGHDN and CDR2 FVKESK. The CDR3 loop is CASSRRYSNQPQHF. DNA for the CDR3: TGTGCCAGCAGCCGACGGTATAGCAATCAGCCCCAGCATTTT.

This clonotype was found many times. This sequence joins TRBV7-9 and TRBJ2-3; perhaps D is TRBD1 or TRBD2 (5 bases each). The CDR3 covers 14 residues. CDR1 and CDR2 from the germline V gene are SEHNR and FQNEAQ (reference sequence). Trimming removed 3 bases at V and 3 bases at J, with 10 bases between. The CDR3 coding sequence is TGTGCCAGCAGCTTCTTCGGGGCTACAGATACGCAGTATTTT. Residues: CASSFFGATDTQYF. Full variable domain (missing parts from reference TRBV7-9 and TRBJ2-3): DTGVSQNPRHKITKRGQNVTFRCDPISEHNRLYWYRQTLGQGPEFLTYFQNEAQLEKSRLLSDRFSAERPKGSFSTLEIQRTEQGDSAMYLCASSFFGATDTQYFGPGTRLTVL.

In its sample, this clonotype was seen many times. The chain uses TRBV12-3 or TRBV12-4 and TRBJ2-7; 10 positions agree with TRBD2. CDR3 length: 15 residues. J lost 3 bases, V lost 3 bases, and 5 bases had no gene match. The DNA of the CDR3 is TGTGCCAGCAGTTTTTGGGCTAGCGGGAGCTACGAGCAGTACTTC. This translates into CASSFWASGSYEQYF.